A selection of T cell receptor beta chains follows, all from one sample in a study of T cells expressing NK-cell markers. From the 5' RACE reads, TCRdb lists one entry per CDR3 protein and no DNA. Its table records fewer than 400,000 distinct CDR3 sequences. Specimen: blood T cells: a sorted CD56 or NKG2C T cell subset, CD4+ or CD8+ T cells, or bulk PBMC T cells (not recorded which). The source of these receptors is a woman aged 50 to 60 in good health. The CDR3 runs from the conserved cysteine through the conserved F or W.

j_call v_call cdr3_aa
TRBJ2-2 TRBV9 CASSVSRTGMDTGELFF
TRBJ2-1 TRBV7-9 CASSYRTSGRENEQFF
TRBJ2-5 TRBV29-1 CSVEVNLSGTLLETQYF
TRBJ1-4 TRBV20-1 CSAGTPNEKLFF
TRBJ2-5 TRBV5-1 CASSNPSSETQYF
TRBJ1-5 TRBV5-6 CASSLGQLGLDPLNQPQHF
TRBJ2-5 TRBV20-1 CSVPPTISGEGETQYF
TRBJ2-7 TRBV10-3 CAIRETGVGNEQYF
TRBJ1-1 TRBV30 CAWRAGGNTEAFF
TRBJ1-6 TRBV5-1 CASSSLTNSPLHF
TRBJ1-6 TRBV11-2 CASSPIRGISNSPLHF
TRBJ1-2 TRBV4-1 CASRTGGYGYTF
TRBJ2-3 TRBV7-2 CASSPSVETDTQYF
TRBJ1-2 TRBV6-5 CASSRAGGVNYGYTF
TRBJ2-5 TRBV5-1 CASSVGTSGTGAQYF
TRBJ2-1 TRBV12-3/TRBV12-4 CASSLGGKGNEQFF
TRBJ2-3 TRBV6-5 CASTPRGGGTDTQYF
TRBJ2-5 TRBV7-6 CASSFWTGQETQYF
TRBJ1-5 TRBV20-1 CSARPQGFQPQHF
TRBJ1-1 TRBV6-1 CASSDRRNTEAFF
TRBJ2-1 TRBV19 CASSIGGGPVSEQFF
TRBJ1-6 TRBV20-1 CSASSFGSPLHF
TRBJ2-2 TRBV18 CASSPSGPTLFF
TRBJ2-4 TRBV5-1 CASSLGGSLLAKNIQYF
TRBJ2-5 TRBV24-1 CATSDPGTGGVVTQYF
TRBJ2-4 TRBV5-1 CASSLQGGNIQYF
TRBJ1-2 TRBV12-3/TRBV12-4 CASSHRGQNYGYTF
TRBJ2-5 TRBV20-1 CSAQPGLKETQYF